Here is one T cell receptor beta chain with its context. The sample originates from a study of blood T cell repertoires in COVID-19. Study at large: The samples span acute and convalescent COVID-19 from the United States, Italy and Spain.

TCRdb's copy holds only in-frame clones and misses some; the assay was immunoSEQ multiplex PCR. The table lists 67,000 or so clones, around 85% of them singletons. From germline, CDR1 is SEHNR and CDR2 FQNEAQ (reference sequence). The V and J ends lost 1 base and 0 bases respectively, with 9 bases between them. The CDR3 is made up of 15 amino acids. The TCR comes from a man in his 70s with acute or convalescent COVID-19. Sequences were obtained from peripheral blood. The rearrangement links TRBV7-9 to TRBJ1-2; perhaps TRBD1 as D (5 bases). The CDR3 DNA is TGTGCCAGCAGCTTAGTGGGGCCAGCTAACTATGGCTACACCTTC. Its protein product is CASSLVGPANYGYTF.